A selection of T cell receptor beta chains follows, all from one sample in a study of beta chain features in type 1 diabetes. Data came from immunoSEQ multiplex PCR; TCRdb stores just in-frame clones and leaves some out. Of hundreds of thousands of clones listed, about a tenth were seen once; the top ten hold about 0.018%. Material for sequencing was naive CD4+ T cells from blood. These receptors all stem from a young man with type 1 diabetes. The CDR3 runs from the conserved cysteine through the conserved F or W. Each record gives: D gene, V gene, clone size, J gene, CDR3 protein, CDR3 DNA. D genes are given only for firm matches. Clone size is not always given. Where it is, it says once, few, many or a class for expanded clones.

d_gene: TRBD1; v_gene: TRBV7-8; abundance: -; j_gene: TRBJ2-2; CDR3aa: CASSFRTGNTGELFF; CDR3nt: TGTGCCAGCAGCTTTAGGACAGGGAACACCGGGGAGCTGTTTTTT
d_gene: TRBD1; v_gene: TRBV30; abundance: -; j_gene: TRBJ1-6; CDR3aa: CASDRGRSPLHF; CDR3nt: TGTGCCTCGGACAGGGGGCGTTCACCCCTCCACTTT
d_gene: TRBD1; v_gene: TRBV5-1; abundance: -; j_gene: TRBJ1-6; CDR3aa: CASTPTGNNSPLHF; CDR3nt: TGCGCCAGCACCCCGACAGGGAATAATTCACCCCTCCACTTT
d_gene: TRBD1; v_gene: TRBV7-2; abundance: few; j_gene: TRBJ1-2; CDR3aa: CASSPWTGVGYGYTF; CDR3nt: TGTGCCAGCAGCCCCTGGACAGGGGTCGGCTATGGCTACACCTTC
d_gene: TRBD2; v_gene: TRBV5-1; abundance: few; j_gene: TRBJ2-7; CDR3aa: CASSFSGGGEQYF; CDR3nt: TGCGCCAGCAGCTTTAGCGGGGGTGGCGAGCAGTACTTC
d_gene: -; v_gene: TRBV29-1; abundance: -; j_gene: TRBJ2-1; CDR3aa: CSLGGAPHDEQFF; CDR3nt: TGCAGCCTTGGGGGAGCACCCCACGATGAGCAGTTCTTC
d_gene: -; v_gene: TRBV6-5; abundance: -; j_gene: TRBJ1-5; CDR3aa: CASSYTSGHQPQHF; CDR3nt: TGTGCCAGCAGTTACACCAGCGGACATCAGCCCCAGCATTTT
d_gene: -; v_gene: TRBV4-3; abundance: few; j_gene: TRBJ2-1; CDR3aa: CASSQGFGERDEQFF; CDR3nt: TGCGCCAGCAGCCAAGGCTTTGGTGAGCGAGATGAGCAGTTCTTC
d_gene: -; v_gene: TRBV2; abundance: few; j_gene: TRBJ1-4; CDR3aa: CASSPVAEEKLFF; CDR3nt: TGTGCCAGCAGCCCCGTGGCTGAAGAAAAACTGTTTTTT
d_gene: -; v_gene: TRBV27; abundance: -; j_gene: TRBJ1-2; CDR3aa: CASSPGLVYGYTF; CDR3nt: TGTGCCAGCAGTCCCGGTTTGGTCTATGGCTACACCTTC
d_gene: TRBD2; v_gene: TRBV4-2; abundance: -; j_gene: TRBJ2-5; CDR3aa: CASSQDSGGPETQYF; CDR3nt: TGTGCCAGCAGCCAAGATAGCGGGGGGCCGGAGACCCAGTACTTC
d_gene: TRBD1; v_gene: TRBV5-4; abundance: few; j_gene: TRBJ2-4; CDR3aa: CASSSRDSLAKNIQYF; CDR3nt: TGTGCCAGCAGCTCAAGGGACAGCTTAGCCAAAAACATTCAGTACTTC
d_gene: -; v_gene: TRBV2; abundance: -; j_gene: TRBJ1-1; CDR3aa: CAGATVANTEAFF; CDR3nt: TGTGCCGGAGCTACTGTTGCGAACACTGAAGCTTTCTTT
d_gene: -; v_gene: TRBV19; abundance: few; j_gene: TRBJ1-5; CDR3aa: CASTTGQGNNQPQHF; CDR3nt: TGTGCCAGTACCACAGGGCAGGGTAACAATCAGCCCCAGCATTTT
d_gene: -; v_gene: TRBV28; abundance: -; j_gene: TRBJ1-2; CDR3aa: CASSSRGDGYTF; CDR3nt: TGTGCCAGCAGTTCCAGGGGCGATGGCTACACCTTC
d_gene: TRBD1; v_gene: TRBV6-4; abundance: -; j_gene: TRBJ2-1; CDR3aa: CASSEGVTGVDEQFF; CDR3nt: TGTGCCAGCAGTGAAGGAGTGACAGGGGTTGATGAGCAGTTCTTC
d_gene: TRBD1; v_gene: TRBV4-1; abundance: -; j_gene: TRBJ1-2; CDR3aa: CASSHRQGVHYGYTF; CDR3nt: TGCGCCAGCAGCCATCGACAGGGGGTTCACTATGGCTACACCTTC
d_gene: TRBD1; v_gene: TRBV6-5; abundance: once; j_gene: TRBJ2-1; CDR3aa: CASTGQNNEQFF; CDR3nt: TGTGCCAGCACGGGACAGAACAATGAGCAGTTCTTC
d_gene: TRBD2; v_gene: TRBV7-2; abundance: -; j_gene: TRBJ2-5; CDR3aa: CASSSQPSGGPLVETQYF; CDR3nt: TGTGCCAGCAGCTCGCAGCCTAGCGGGGGGCCTTTGGTAGAGACCCAGTACTTC
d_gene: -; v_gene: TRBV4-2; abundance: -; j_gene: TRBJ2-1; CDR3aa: CASSQGGMPRGRATYNEQFF; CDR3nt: TGTGCCAGCAGCCAAGGGGGGATGCCCAGGGGCAGGGCGACCTACAATGAGCAGTTCTTC
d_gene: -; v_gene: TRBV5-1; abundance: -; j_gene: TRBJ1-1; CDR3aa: CASSPAGGTAEAFF; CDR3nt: TGCGCCAGCAGCCCGGCGGGGGGTACGGCTGAAGCTTTCTTT
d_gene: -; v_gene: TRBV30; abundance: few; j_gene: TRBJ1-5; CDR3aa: CACNSGTSPGSNQPQHF; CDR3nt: TGTGCCTGTAATTCTGGGACTTCACCGGGGAGCAATCAGCCCCAGCATTTT
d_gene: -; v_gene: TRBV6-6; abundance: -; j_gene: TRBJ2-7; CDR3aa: CASKEGSSYEQYF; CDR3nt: TGTGCCAGCAAGGAGGGGTCGTCCTACGAGCAGTACTTC
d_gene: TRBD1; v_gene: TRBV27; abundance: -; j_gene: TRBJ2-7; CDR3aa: CASSLGQGVEQYF; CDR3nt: TGTGCCAGCAGTTTAGGACAGGGAGTCGAGCAGTACTTC
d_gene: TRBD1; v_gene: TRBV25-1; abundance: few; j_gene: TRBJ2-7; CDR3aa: CASRPGQGAYEQYF; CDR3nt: TGTGCCAGCAGGCCGGGACAGGGAGCCTACGAGCAGTACTTC
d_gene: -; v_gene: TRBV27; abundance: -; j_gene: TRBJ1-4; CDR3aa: CASSSRTNEKLFF; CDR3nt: TGTGCCAGCAGTTCGCGTACTAATGAAAAACTGTTTTTT
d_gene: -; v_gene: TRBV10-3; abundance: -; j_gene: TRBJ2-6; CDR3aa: CAISKTGSGANVLTF; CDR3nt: TGTGCCATCAGTAAAACAGGGTCGGGGGCCAACGTCCTGACTTTC
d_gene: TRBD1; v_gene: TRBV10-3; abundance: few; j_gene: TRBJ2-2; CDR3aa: CAIGQGNTGELFF; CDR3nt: TGTGCCATAGGACAGGGGAACACCGGGGAGCTGTTTTTT
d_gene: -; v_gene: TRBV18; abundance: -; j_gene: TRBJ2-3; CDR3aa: CASSPPDRASTDTQYF; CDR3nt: TGTGCCAGCTCACCACCCGACAGAGCTAGCACAGATACGCAGTATTTT
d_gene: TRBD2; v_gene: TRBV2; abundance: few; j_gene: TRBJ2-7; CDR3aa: CASMGLAGYGEQYF; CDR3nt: TGTGCCAGCATGGGGCTAGCGGGGTACGGCGAGCAGTACTTC
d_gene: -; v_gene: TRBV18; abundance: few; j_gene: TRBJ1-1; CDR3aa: CASSLTETGTEAFF; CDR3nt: TGTGCCAGCTCACTGACAGAGACTGGCACTGAAGCTTTCTTT
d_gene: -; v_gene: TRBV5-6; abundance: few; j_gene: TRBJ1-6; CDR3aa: CASSPVDSYNSPLHF; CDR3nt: TGTGCCAGCAGCCCGGTTGACAGCTATAATTCACCCCTCCACTTT
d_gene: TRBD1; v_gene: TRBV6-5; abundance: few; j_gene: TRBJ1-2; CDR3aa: CASSRDRGQYGYTF; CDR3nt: TGTGCCAGCAGCCGGGACAGGGGGCAATATGGCTACACCTTC
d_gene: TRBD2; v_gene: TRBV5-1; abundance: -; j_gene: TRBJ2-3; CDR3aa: CASSLYGGSTDTQYF; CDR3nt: TGCGCCAGCAGCTTGTACGGGGGGTCCACAGATACGCAGTATTTT
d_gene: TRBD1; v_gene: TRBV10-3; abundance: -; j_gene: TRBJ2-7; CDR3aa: CAISDRGLTSYEQYF; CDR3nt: TGTGCCATCAGTGACAGGGGGCTTACATCCTACGAGCAGTACTTC
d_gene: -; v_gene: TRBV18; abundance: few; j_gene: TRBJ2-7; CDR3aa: CASSPRDRRVYEQYF; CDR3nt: TGTGCCAGCTCACCGCGGGACCGCCGAGTCTACGAGCAGTACTTC
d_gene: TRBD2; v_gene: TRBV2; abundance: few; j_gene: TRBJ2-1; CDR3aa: CASSRAGGTYNEQFF; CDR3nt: TGTGCCAGCAGTAGAGCGGGGGGGACATACAATGAGCAGTTCTTC
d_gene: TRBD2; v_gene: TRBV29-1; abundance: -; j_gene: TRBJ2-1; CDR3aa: CSGSGGADEQFF; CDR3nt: TGCAGCGGAAGCGGGGGGGCCGATGAGCAGTTCTTC
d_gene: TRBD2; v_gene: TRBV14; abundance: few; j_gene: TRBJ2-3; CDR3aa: CASSQTSGGRTDTQYF; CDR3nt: TGTGCCAGCAGCCAAACTAGCGGGGGGCGCACAGATACGCAGTATTTT
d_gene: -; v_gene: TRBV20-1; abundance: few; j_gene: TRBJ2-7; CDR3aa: CSGQQGYEQYF; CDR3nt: TGCAGTGGACAACAGGGCTACGAGCAGTACTTC
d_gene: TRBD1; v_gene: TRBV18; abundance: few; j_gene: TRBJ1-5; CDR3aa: CASSPTTGTGGKPQHF; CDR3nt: TGTGCCAGCTCACCAACCACCGGGACAGGGGGCAAGCCCCAGCATTTT
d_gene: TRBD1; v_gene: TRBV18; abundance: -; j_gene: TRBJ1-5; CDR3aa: CASSSTGDSNQPQHF; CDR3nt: TGTGCCAGCTCATCGACAGGGGATAGCAATCAGCCCCAGCATTTT
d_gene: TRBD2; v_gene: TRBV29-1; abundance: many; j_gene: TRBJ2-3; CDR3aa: CSVTSGGSTDTQYF; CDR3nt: TGCAGCGTTACTAGCGGGGGCAGCACAGATACGCAGTATTTT
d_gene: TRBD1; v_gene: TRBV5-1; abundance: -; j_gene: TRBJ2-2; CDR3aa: CASSRSGGADTGELFF; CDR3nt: TGCGCCAGCAGCCGATCAGGGGGCGCGGACACCGGGGAGCTGTTTTTT
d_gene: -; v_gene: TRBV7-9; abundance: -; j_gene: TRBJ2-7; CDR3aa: CASSLMGFPGEQYF; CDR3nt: TGTGCCAGCAGCTTAATGGGTTTCCCGGGCGAGCAGTACTTC
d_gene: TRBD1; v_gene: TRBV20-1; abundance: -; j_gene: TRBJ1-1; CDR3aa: CSARDRAEAFF; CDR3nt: TGCAGTGCGAGGGACAGGGCTGAAGCTTTCTTT
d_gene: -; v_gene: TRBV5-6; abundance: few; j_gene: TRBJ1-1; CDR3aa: CASSLAGGGTEAFF; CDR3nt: TGTGCCAGCAGCTTGGCGGGGGGAGGGACTGAAGCTTTCTTT
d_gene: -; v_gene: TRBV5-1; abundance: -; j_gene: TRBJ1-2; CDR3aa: CASSLGQNYGYTF; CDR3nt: TGCGCCAGCAGCTTGGGGCAGAACTATGGCTACACCTTC